This T cell receptor beta chain was obtained from a study of cytomegalovirus exposure and HLA in healthy donors. Study summary: Within an early data release were tens of millions of unique TCRs drawn from HLA-typed donors.

This PCR relied on a set of 60 Vbeta primers and 13 Jbeta primers. Only in-frame clones appear in the TCRdb table, and some are missing; sequencing was by immunoSEQ multiplex PCR. Here the sample spans 180,000 or so clones, 70% to 90% being singletons. Germline V gene data show CDR1 as SGDLS and CDR2 as YYNGEE. V lost 0 bases, J lost 3 bases, and 9 bases lay in between. This CDR3 has 15 amino acids. In regard to this clone: The antigen is not known.

General observations from the study: HLA allele associations emerged for around 15,000 TCR beta sequences in a later analysis, at 0.05 false discovery rate.

This clonotype was obtained from a man between 18 and 29 years old in good health and CMV-seropositive. The sequenced sample consisted of PBMCs. This chain uses TRBV9 with TRBJ2-2, with TRBD1 as a possible D gene (5 bases). The CDR3 reads CASSVGRVHTGELFF. The CDR3 DNA sequence: TGTGCCAGCAGCGTAGGCAGGGTTCACACCGGGGAGCTGTTTTTT.